Shown below are 20 T cell receptor beta chains from a single sample sequenced in a study of control samples from healthy donors and cancer patients. This table comes from immunoSEQ multiplex PCR, and its TCRdb copy is limited to in-frame clones, with some not included. The sample lists 100,000 to 150,000 clones; 80% to 95% were seen once. Sequenced input: blood. The source is a middle-aged man in good health.

This chain links TRBV4-1 with TRBJ1-5, with D perhaps matching TRBD1 (5 bases). This CDR3 has 15 amino acids. The V end was cut by 1 base, the J end by 4 bases, with 11 bases between. Germline CDR1 MGHRA, CDR2 YSYEKL. The CDR3 coding sequence is TGCGCCAGCAGCCAAGTTTCAGGGAGTAATCAGCCCCAGCATTTT. Its translation: CASSQVSGSNQPQHF.

This clone was seen once. The chain has TRBV27 and TRBJ1-4; D unresolved. The CDR3 has 13 amino acids. Germline V gene lookup returns CDR1 MNHEY and CDR2 SMNVEV (reference sequence). V was clipped by 0 bases and J by 10 bases, with 9 bases between them. The CDR3 sequence: CASSLSPPGKLFF. The CDR3 DNA reads as TGTGCCAGCAGTTTATCCCCCCCAGGAAAACTGTTTTTT.

By share, this clone ranks as medium-sized. The CDR3 loop reads CASSLASRSTYEQYF. The CDR3 DNA reads TGCGCCAGCAGTCTTGCTAGCCGTTCGACCTACGAGCAGTACTTC. The J gene is TRBJ2-7, the V gene TRBV23-1, with D possibly matching TRBD2 (5 bases). TRBV23-1 is identified as an open reading frame with a role that is uncertain. Trimming removed 4 bases at V and 2 bases at J, with 15 bases between. The CDR3 covers 15 residues.

The chain links TRBV6-5 to TRBJ2-7; tentatively, D is TRBD1 or TRBD2 (6 bases each). V gave up 0 bases and J gave up 6 bases, with 18 bases separating them. Per germline, CDR1 MNHEY and CDR2 SVGAGI. The CDR3 totals 16 residues. CDR3 protein: CASSYSSPRGRGEQYF. Here the CDR3 DNA reads TGTGCCAGCAGTTACTCGAGCCCCCGGGGGCGAGGCGAGCAGTACTTC.

This sequence joins TRBV19 and TRBJ1-5; D remains unclear. CDR1 is LNHDA and CDR2 is SQIVND in the germline V gene (reference sequence). This CDR3 is built from 15 residues. V shed 3 bases and J shed 3 bases, with 12 bases lying between them. CDR3 DNA sequence: TGTGCCAGTAGTATTGGATCAGGACCCAATCAGCCCCAGCATTTT. This codes for CASSIGSGPNQPQHF.

The rearrangement uses TRBV5-6 and TRBJ1-1; D not resolved. Germline V lookup: CDR1 SGHDT, CDR2 YYEEEE. CDR3 length: 12 amino acids. Trimming left V 0 bases short and J 10 bases short, with 10 bases between. The CDR3 DNA reads as TGTGCCAGCAGCTTGGGTCCGGACGGAGCTTTCTTT. Its translation: CASSLGPDGAFF.

V is TRBV6-6 and J is TRBJ1-2; D call uncertain. The CDR3 totals 13 residues. Germline-derived CDR1 and CDR2 are MNHNY and SVGAGI (reference sequence). Trimming cost V 6 bases and J 7 bases, with 15 bases left between them. The CDR3 spells CASSHYDVGGYTF. The CDR3 nucleotides read TGTGCCAGCAGCCACTATGACGTCGGTGGCTACACCTTC.

This chain joins TRBV20-1 and TRBJ2-1, with D unresolved. This CDR3 is built from 11 residues. Between the trimmed V and J ends, which lost 6 bases and 6 bases, there was a span of 9 bases. The V gene's germline CDR1 is DFQATT and CDR2 SNEGSKA (reference sequence). CDR3 amino acids: CSARWGNEQFF. In nucleotides, the CDR3 is TGCAGTGCCCGTTGGGGCAATGAGCAGTTCTTC.

The CDR3 here is CASSEGGQGAREQYF. Written as DNA, the CDR3 is TGTGCCAGCAGCGAGGGGGGACAGGGGGCGCGCGAGCAGTACTTC. The rearrangement uses TRBV9 and TRBJ2-7; 12 nucleotides match TRBD1. The CDR3 loop spans 15 amino acids. V was clipped by 3 bases and J by 6 bases; unmatched bases: 7. Per germline, CDR1 SGDLS and CDR2 YYNGEE.

The chain employs TRBV2 and TRBJ2-4, with 10 bases aligning to TRBD1. Losses at the gene ends were 6 bases for V and 9 bases for J; bases not matched to a gene: 5. Looked up from germline, CDR1 is SNHLY and CDR2 is FYNNEI. The CDR3 covers 13 residues. The CDR3 DNA reads as TGTGCCAGCAGACCGACAGGGGGCGTCATTCAGTACTTC. It codes for CASRPTGGVIQYF.

The rearrangement links TRBV4-1 to TRBJ2-7; D unresolved. V was trimmed by 2 bases and J by 2 bases, leaving 16 bases between them. Germline CDR1 and CDR2: MGHRA and YSYEKL. CDR3 length: 16 residues. CDR3 sequence (DNA): TGCGCCAGCAGCCAAACCCTGCAGGCTTGGGCCTACGAGCAGTACTTC. Encoded protein: CASSQTLQAWAYEQYF.

The chain carries TRBV6-6 and TRBJ2-3; 10 bases agree with TRBD1. The CDR3 has 15 residues. CDR1 and CDR2 from the germline V gene are MNHNY and SVGAGI (reference sequence). With 4 bases clipped from V and 5 bases from J, the junction kept 6 bases outside the gene matches. CDR3 loop: CASSSPGQGRDTQYF. CDR3 coding DNA: TGTGCCAGCAGTTCTCCGGGACAGGGGCGAGATACGCAGTATTTT.

The chain has TRBV5-4 and TRBJ1-2, with a weak D call TRBD1 (6 bases). The CDR3 runs 14 residues. Trimming cost V 2 bases and J 2 bases, with 10 bases left between them. CDR1 is SGHNT and CDR2 is YYREEE in the germline V gene (reference sequence). As DNA, the CDR3 is TGTGCCAGCAGCTTTCGCCAGGGGAACTATGGCTACACCTTC. Amino acids: CASSFRQGNYGYTF.

The J gene is TRBJ1-2, the V gene TRBV2; 7 nucleotides agree with TRBD1. Germline CDR1 and CDR2: SNHLY and FYNNEI. CDR3 length equals 14 residues. J gave up 2 bases and V 4 bases, and 4 bases lay outside the gene matches. The DNA for the CDR3 is TGTGCCAGCAGTGTCCTGACAGGGAACTATGGCTACACCTTC. This gives the protein CASSVLTGNYGYTF.

The genes are TRBV2 and TRBJ2-7, with D unresolved. Germline V gene data show CDR1 as SNHLY and CDR2 as FYNNEI. V was clipped by 2 bases and J by 5 bases, with 4 bases between them. CDR3 length: 11 amino acids. CDR3 protein: CASSERHEQYF. CDR3 sequence (DNA): TGTGCCAGCAGTGAACGCCACGAGCAGTACTTC.

The genes are TRBV7-2 and TRBJ2-5, with D uncertain. Trimming pared 5 bases from V and 4 bases from J, leaving 11 bases between. CDR1 SGHTA and CDR2 FQGNSA come from the germline V gene. This CDR3 region has 13 residues. The CDR3 DNA follows: TGTGCCAGCAGCCCGTCAGGTCGAGAGACCCAGTACTTC. This codes for CASSPSGRETQYF.

The rearrangement uses TRBV5-4 and TRBJ1-6, with D perhaps TRBD1 (5 bases). Deletions cut 0 bases from V and 6 bases from J, with 13 bases between. CDR1 and CDR2 (germline): SGHNT, YYREEE (reference sequence). This CDR3 is 16 amino acids long. The CDR3 sequence is CASSLGGGALNSPLHF. In DNA, the CDR3 is TGTGCCAGCAGCTTGGGCGGGGGAGCGCTTAATTCACCCCTCCACTTT.

This chain connects TRBV5-4 to TRBJ2-5, with unresolved D. V was cut by 5 bases and J by 0 bases, with 11 bases left in between. The CDR3 sequence is 14 residues long. The germline V gene has CDR1 SGHNT and CDR2 YYREEE (reference sequence). CDR3 in amino acids: CASSPAPDQETQYF. CDR3 DNA sequence: TGTGCCAGCAGTCCGGCGCCCGACCAAGAGACCCAGTACTTC.

Details on this clone: Different DNA sequences within this sample yield the same CDR3. The V call is TRBV5-4, the J call TRBJ2-5, with a tentative D call TRBD2 (6 bases). CDR1 and CDR2 (germline): SGHNT, YYREEE (reference sequence). Trimming removed 4 bases at V and 1 base at J, with 11 bases between. The CDR3 totals 14 residues. The CDR3 region is CASSLGGLQETQYF. In DNA form, the CDR3 reads TGTGCCAGCAGCCTCGGAGGGCTCCAAGAGACCCAGTACTTC. Drawing the rest from reference TRBV5-4 and TRBJ2-5, the complete variable domain is ETGVTQSPTHLIKTRGQQVTLRCSSQSGHNTVSWYQQALGQGPQFIFQYYREEENGRGNFPPRFSGLQFPNYSSELNVNALELDDSALYLCASSLGGLQETQYFGPGTRLLVL.

This chain joins TRBV6-1 and TRBJ2-7, with 7 bases lining up with TRBD1. The V segment lost 2 bases and the J segment 10 bases; nucleotides outside the gene matches: 8. Per germline, CDR1 MNHNS and CDR2 SASEGT. The CDR3 loop spans 13 amino acids. CDR3 region: CASSESGQIPQYF. The CDR3 DNA reads TGTGCCAGCAGTGAATCGGGACAGATTCCTCAGTACTTC.